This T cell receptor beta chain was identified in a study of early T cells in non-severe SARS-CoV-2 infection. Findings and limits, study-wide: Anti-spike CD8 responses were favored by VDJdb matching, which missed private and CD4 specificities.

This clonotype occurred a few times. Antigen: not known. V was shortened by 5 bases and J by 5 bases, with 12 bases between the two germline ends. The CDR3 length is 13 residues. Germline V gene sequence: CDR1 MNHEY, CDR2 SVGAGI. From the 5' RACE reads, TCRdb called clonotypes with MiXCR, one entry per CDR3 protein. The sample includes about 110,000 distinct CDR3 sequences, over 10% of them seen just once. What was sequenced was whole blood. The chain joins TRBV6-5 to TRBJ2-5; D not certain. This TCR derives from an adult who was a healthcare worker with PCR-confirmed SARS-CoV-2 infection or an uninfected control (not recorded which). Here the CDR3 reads CASSTTRIETQYF. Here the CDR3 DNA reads TGTGCCAGCAGTACCACGAGGATCGAGACCCAGTACTTC.